This T cell receptor beta chain stems from a study of blood T cell repertoires in COVID-19. The wider study: There were acute and convalescent COVID-19 samples, and they came from the United States, Italy and Spain.

V shed 1 base and J shed 4 bases, with 18 bases lying between them. CDR1 is SGHRS, CDR2 YFSETQ, per germline. The CDR3 loop spans 17 amino acids. As handled by the study authors: Amplifying reference gene primers gave estimates of nucleated cell counts. Generated by immunoSEQ multiplex PCR, the TCRdb table keeps only in-frame clones and is missing some. V and J calls plus clone size are reproduced from that table; the DNA served to infer D and trimming. Among fewer than 85,000 clones listed, around nine tenths were seen once. Sequencing was performed on peripheral blood. The gene calls are TRBV5-1 and TRBJ2-1; perhaps TRBD1 as D (6 bases). The sequence derives from a man aged 55 to 70 with acute or convalescent COVID-19. CDR3 nucleotides: TGCGCCAGCAGCTTGTACCGTGGGACATCCTTGTACAATGAGCAGTTCTTC. Translation gives CASSLYRGTSLYNEQFF.